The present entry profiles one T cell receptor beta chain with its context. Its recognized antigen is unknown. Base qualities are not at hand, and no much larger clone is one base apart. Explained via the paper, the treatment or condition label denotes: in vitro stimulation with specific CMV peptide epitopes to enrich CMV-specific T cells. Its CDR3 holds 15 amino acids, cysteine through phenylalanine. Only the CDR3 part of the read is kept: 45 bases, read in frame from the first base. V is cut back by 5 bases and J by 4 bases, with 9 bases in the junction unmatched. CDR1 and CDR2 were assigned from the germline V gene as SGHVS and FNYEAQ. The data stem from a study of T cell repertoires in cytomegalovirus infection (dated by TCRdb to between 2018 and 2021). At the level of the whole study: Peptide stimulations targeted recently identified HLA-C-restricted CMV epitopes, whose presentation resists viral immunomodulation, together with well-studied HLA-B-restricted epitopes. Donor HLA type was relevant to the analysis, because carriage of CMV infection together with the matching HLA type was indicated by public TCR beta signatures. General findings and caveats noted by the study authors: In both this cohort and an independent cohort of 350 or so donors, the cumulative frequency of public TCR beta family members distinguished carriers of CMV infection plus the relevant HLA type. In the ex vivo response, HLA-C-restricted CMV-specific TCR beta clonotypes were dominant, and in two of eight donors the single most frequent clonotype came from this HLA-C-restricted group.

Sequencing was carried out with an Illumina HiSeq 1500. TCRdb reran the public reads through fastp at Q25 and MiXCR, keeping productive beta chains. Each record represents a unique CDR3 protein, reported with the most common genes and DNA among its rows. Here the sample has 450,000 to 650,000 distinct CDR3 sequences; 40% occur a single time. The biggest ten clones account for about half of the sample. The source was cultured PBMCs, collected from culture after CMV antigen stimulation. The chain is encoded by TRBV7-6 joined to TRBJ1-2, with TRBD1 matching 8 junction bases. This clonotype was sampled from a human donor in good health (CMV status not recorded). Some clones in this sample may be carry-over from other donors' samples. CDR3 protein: CASSQHPTGAYGYTF. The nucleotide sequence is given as TGTGCCAGCAGCCAACACCCGACAGGGGCCTATGGCTACACCTTC.